This T cell receptor beta chain was sequenced during a study of cytomegalovirus exposure and HLA in healthy donors. General observations from the study: One variant, a missense change in DCLRE1C, was linked in a later analysis to TCR beta V- and J-gene trimming. One cluster of highly shared sequence variants probably arose as a sequencing artifact. For most TCR beta V segments, an earlier analysis put the productive rate at about 90% or about 30% of the time.

A word on this clone: Its antigen is still unknown.

Trimming cost V 4 bases and J 6 bases; bases outside gene matches: 8. This CDR3 spans 15 amino acids. CDR1 is MNHEY and CDR2 is SMNVEV in the germline V gene (reference sequence). With 60 Vbeta and 13 Jbeta primers, the PCR was carried out. Measured with immunoSEQ multiplex PCR; TCRdb has only the in-frame clones, and not every one. The sample has about 130,000 clones, 80% to 85% seen once; the top ten hold over 1%. Sequencing input: PBMCs. This chain connects TRBV27 to TRBJ1-2; TRBD1 matches at 10 bases. The source of this sequence is a boy younger than 18 in good health and CMV-seronegative. CDR3 protein: CASSSQGQGKDGYTF. The CDR3 nucleotides read TGTGCCAGCAGTTCCCAGGGACAGGGGAAAGATGGCTACACCTTC.